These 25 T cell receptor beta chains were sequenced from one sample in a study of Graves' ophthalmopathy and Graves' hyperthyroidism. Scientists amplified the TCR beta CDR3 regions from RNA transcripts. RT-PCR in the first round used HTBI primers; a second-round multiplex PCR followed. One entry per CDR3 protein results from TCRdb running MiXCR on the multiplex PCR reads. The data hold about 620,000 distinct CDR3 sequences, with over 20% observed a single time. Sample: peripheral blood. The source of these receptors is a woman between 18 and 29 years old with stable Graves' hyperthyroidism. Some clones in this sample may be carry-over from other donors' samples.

CDR3 loop: CASSLEGLTLTDQPQHF. Here the CDR3 DNA reads TGTGCCAGCAGTTTAGAGGGGCTAACCCTTACGGATCAGCCCCAGCATTTT. The rearrangement joins TRBV28 to TRBJ1-5; TRBD1 might be the D (5 bases). Trimming removed 2 bases from V and 5 bases from J, with 19 bases in between. CDR3 size: 17 residues. Germline CDR1 MDHEN, CDR2 SYDVKM.

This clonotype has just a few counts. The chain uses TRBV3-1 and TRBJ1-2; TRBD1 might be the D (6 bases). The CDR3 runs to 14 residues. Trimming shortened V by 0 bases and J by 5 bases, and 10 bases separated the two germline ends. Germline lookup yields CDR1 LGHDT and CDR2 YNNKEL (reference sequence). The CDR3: CASSQDRGPYGYTF. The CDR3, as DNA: TGTGCCAGCAGCCAAGATCGGGGGCCATATGGCTACACCTTC.

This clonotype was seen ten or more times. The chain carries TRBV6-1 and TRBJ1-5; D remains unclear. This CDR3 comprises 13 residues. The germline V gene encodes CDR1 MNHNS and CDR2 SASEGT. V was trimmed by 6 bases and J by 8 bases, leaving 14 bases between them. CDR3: CASRTGGIEPQHF. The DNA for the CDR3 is TGTGCCAGCAGGACCGGAGGGATTGAGCCCCAGCATTTT.

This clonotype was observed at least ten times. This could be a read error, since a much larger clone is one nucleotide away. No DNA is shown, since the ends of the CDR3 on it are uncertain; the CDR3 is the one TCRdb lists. CDR3 sequence reads: CASSTSGQVYGYTF. This chain uses TRBV28 with TRBJ1-2; no DNA check was done on the table's D call, TRBD1. CDR1 is MDHEN and CDR2 is SYDVKM in the germline V gene. The CDR3 spans 14 amino acids, including both terminal residues.

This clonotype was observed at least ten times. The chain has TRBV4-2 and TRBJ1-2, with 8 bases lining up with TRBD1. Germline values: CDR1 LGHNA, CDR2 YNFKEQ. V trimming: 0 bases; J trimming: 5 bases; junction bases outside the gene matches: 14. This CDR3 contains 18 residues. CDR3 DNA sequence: TGTGCCAGCAGCCAAGAAGTTCTACAGGGGGTGTCCTCTTATGGCTACACCTTC. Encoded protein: CASSQEVLQGVSSYGYTF.

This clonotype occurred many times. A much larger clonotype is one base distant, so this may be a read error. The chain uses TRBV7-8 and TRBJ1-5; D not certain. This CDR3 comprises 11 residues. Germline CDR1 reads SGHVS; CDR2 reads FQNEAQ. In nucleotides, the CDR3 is TGTGCCAGGGAAGGTGGTCAGCCCCAGCAGTTT. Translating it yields CAREGGQPQQF.

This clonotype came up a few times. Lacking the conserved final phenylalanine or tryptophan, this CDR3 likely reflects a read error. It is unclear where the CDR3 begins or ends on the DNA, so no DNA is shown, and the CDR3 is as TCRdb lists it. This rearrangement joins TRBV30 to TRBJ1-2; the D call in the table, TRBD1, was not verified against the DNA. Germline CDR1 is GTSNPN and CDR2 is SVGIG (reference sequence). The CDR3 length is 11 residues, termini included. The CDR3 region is CAWSRTGGDTV.

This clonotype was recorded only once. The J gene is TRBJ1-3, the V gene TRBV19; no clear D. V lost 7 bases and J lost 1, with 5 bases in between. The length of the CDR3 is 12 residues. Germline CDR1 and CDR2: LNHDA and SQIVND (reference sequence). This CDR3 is CASTKSGNTIYF. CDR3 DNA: TGTGCCAGTACCAAGTCTGGAAACACCATATATTTT.

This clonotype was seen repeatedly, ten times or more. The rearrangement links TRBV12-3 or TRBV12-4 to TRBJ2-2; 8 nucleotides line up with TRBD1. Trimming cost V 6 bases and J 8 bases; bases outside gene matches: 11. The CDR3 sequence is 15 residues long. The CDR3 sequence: CASREGVRGPGELFF. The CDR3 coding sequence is TGTGCCAGCAGGGAGGGGGTCAGGGGGCCAGGGGAGCTGTTTTTT.

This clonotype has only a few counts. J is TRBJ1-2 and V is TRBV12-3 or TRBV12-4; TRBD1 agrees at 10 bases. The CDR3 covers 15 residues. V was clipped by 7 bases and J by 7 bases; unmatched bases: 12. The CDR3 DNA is TGTGCCAGCACCGACGGGACAGGGGATTATGGTGGCTACACCTTC. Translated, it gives CASTDGTGDYGGYTF.

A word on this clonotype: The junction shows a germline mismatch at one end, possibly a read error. The CDR3 sequence: CASSIGALSSGGNSYEQYF. DNA of the CDR3: TGTGCCAGCAGCATAGGAGCCCTTTCTAGCGGGGGCAACTCCTACGAGCAGTACTTC. This sequence joins TRBV13 and TRBJ2-7; 10 nucleotides match TRBD2. The CDR3 spans 19 residues. Germline assignment: CDR1 PRHDT and CDR2 FYEKMQ (reference sequence).

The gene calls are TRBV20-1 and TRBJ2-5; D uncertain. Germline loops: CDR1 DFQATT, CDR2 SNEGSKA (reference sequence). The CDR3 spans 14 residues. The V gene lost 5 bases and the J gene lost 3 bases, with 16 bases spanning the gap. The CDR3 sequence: CSAFRAAQKETQYF. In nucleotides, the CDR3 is TGCAGTGCTTTTAGGGCCGCACAAAAAGAGACCCAGTACTTC.

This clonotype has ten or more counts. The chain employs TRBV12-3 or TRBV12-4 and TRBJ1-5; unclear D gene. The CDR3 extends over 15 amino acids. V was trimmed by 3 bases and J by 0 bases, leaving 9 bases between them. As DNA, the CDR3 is TGTGCCAGCAGTTTGATTCTTTATAGCAATCAGCCCCAGCATTTT. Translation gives CASSLILYSNQPQHF.

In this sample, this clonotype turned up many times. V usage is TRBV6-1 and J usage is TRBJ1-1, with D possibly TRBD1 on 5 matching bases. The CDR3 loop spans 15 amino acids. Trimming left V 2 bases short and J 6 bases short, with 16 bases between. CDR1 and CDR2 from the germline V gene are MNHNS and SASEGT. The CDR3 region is CASSERAARDSEAFF. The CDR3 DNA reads TGTGCCAGCAGTGAAAGGGCAGCCCGGGACTCTGAAGCTTTCTTT.

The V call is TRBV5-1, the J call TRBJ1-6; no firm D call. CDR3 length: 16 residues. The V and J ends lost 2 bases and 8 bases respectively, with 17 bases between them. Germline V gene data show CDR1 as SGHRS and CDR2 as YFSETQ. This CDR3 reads CASSFSRQDFDSPLHF. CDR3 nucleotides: TGCGCCAGCAGCTTTAGTCGCCAGGATTTCGATTCACCCCTCCACTTT.

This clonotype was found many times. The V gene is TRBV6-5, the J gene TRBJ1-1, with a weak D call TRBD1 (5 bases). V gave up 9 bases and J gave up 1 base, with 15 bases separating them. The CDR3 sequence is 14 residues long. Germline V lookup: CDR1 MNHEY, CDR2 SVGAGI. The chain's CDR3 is CARSGPRKNTEAFF. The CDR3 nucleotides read TGTGCCAGGTCGGGGCCACGGAAGAACACTGAAGCTTTCTTT.

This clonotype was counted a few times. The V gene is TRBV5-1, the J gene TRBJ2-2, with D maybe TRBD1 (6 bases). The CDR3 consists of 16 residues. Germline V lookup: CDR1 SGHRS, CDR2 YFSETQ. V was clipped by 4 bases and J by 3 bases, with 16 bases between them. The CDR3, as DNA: TGCGCCAGCAGCGAAAAAGGGGGATCCCACACCGGGGAGCTGTTTTTT. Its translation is CASSEKGGSHTGELFF.

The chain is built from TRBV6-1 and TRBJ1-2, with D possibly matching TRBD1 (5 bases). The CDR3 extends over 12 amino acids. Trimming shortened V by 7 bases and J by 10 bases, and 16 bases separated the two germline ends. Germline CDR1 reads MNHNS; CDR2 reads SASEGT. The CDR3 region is CASKDSLNLYTF. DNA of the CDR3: TGTGCCAGCAAAGACAGCCTCAATCTCTACACCTTC.

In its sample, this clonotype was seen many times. The CDR3 DNA sequence: TGCAGTGCTCCACACCGGGACAAGGCTTCACCCCTCCACTTT. This codes for CSAPHRDKASPLHF. The chain uses TRBV20-1 and TRBJ1-6, with a possible D match to TRBD1 (6 bases). The CDR3 has 14 residues. V lost 5 bases to trimming and J lost 9 bases, with 17 bases between them. CDR1 is DFQATT and CDR2 is SNEGSKA in the germline V gene (reference sequence).

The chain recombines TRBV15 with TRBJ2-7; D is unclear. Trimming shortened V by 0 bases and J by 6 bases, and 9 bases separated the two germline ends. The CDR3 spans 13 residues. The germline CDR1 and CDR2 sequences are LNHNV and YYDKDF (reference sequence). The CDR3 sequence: CATSRDKRLEQYF. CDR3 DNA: TGTGCCACCAGCAGAGATAAAAGACTCGAGCAGTACTTC.

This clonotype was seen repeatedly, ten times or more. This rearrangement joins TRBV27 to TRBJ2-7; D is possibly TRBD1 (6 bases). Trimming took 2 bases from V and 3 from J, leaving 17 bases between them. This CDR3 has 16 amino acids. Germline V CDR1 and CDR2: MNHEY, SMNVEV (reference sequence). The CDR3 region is CASSLGYGTRNYEQYF. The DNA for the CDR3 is TGTGCCAGCAGTTTAGGGTACGGGACAAGGAACTACGAGCAGTACTTC.

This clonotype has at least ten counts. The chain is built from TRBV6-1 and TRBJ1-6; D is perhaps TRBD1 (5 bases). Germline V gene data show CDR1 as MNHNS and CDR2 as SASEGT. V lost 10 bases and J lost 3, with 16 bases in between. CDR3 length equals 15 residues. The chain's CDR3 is CATRGDSIYNSPLHF. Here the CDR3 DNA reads TGTGCCACCCGTGGTGACAGTATCTATAATTCACCCCTCCACTTT.

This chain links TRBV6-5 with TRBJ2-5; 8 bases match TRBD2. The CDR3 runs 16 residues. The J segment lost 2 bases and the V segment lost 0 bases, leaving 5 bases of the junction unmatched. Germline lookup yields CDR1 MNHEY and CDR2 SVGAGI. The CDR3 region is CASSYSTSGSQETQYF. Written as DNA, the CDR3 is TGTGCCAGCAGTTACTCGACAAGCGGGAGTCAAGAGACCCAGTACTTC.

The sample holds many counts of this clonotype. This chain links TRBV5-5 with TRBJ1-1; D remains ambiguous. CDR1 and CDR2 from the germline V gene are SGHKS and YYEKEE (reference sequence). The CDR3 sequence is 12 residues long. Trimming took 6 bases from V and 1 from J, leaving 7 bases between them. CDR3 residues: CASITANTEAFF. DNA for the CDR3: TGTGCCAGCATCACAGCGAACACTGAAGCTTTCTTT.

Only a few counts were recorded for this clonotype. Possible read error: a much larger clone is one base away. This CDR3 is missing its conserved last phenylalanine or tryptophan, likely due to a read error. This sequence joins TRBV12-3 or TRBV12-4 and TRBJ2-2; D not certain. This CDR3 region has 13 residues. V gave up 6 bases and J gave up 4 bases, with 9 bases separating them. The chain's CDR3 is CASRPGLTGELFL. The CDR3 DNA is TGTGCCAGCAGACCCGGCCTCACCGGGGAGCTGTTTCTT.